The clone carrying this T cell receptor (beta chain) was seen ten or more times. These data belong to a study of molecular identifiers for immune sequencing clone quantification. The CDR3 runs 12 residues. V gave up 8 bases and J gave up 7 bases, with 14 bases separating them. CDR1 and CDR2 (germline): MNHEY, SVGEGT. Library preparation followed earlier protocols using designated TCR primers. TCRdb fed the PCR reads into MiXCR, producing one record per CDR3 protein. Among some 320,000 distinct CDR3 sequences listed, about a fifth were seen once. The specimen sequenced was naive CD8+ T cells from blood, with Jurkat cell RNA spiked in. The sample's subset: FACS-sorted CD8+CD4-CCR7+CD45RA+ naive T cells. V gene TRBV6-2 or TRBV6-3 combines with J gene TRBJ1-1, with D hard to call. The receptor's source is a human donor in good health. Some libraries in this study had Jurkat cell RNA spiked in. In nucleotides, the CDR3 is TGTGCCAGCGGCGGGGTTATACATGAAGCTTTCTTT. Its protein is CASGGVIHEAFF.